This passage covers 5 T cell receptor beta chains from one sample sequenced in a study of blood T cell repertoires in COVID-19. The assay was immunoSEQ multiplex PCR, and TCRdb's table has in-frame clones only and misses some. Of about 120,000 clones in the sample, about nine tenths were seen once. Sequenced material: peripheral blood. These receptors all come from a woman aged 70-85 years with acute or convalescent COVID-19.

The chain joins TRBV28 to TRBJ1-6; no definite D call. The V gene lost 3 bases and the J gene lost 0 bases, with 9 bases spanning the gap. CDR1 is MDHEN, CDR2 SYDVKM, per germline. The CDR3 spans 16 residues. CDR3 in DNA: TGTGCCAGCAGTTTGGCCAGGATCTCCTATAATTCACCCCTCCACTTT. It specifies CASSLARISYNSPLHF.

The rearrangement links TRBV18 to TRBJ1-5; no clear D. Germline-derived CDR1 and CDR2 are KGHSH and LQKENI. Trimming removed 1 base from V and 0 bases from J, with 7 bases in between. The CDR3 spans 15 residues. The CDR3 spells CASSPQQDSNQPQHF. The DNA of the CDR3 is TGTGCCAGCTCACCACAACAAGATAGCAATCAGCCCCAGCATTTT.

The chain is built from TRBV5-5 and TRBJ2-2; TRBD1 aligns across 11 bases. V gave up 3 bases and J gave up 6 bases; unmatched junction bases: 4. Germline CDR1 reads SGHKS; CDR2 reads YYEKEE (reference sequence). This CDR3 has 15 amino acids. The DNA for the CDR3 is TGTGCCAGCAGCTCCCGGACAGGGGGCCCCGGGGAGCTGTTTTTT. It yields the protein CASSSRTGGPGELFF.

CDR3 protein: CAWSRNRDYEQYF. The DNA of the CDR3 is TGTGCCTGGAGTAGGAACAGGGACTACGAGCAGTACTTC. The gene calls are TRBV30 and TRBJ2-7; maybe TRBD1 (6 bases). The CDR3 contains 13 residues. Germline V gene lookup returns CDR1 GTSNPN and CDR2 SVGIG (reference sequence). Trimming stripped 2 bases from V and 3 bases from J, with 11 bases between.

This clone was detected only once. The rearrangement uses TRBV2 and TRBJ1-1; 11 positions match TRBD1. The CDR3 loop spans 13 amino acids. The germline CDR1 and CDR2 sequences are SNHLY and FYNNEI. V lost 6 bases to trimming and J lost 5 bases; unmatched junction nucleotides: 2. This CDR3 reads CASRGDRGTEAFF. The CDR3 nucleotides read TGTGCCAGCAGAGGGGACAGGGGGACTGAAGCTTTCTTT.